These 19 T cell receptor beta chains were all obtained from the same sample, sequenced in a study of molecular identifiers for immune sequencing clone quantification. Each CDR3 protein gets one entry after TCRdb re-called the PCR reads with MiXCR. Found here are about 500,000 distinct CDR3 sequences, about a fifth of them singletons; the top ten hold around 0.86%. Sequencing was carried out using naive CD8+ T cells from blood, with Jurkat cell RNA spiked in. This sample's subset: FACS-sorted CD8+CD4-CCR7+CD45RA+ naive T cells. The source of these receptors is a human donor in good health. Some libraries in this study had Jurkat cell RNA spiked in.

This sequence joins TRBV20-1 and TRBJ2-7; perhaps D is TRBD1 or TRBD2 (5 bases each). The germline V gene has CDR1 DFQATT and CDR2 SNEGSKA (reference sequence). The CDR3 totals 16 residues. V was cut by 3 bases and J by 5 bases, with 23 bases left in between. The DNA for the CDR3 is TGCAGTGCTAGTCGACTGTTATCTGCCAGGGACGACGAGCAGTACTTC. This codes for CSASRLLSARDDEQYF.

This clonotype was seen ten or more times. The chain is built from TRBV7-8 and TRBJ2-7, with 7 positions matching TRBD1. This CDR3 is built from 14 residues. Germline lookup yields CDR1 SGHVS and CDR2 FQNEAQ. Trimming cost V 5 bases and J 4 bases; bases outside gene matches: 8. The CDR3 is CASSPWDRPYEQYF. The CDR3 DNA follows: TGTGCCAGCAGCCCCTGGGACAGACCATACGAGCAGTACTTC.

This clonotype was recorded many times. The chain has TRBV7-9 and TRBJ2-7; 8 bases align to TRBD2. The CDR3 totals 15 residues. Losses at the gene ends were 5 bases for V and 2 bases for J; bases not matched to a gene: 8. The germline V gene has CDR1 SEHNR and CDR2 FQNEAQ (reference sequence). For the CDR3, the DNA is TGTGCCAGCAGCCACGGCCTAGCGGGCGCCTACGAGCAGTACTTC. Translating gives CASSHGLAGAYEQYF.

This clonotype has more than one count but fewer than ten. This chain joins TRBV10-1 and TRBJ2-3; D perhaps matches TRBD2 (7 bases). Germline lookup yields CDR1 WNHNN and CDR2 SYGVQD (reference sequence). This CDR3 comprises 13 residues. The V end was cut by 6 bases, the J end by 6 bases, with 13 bases between. The chain's CDR3 is CASSQGREDTQYF. DNA of the CDR3: TGCGCCAGCAGCCAGGGGAGGGAGGATACGCAGTATTTT.

Concerning this clonotype: This may come from a read error, since a much larger clone is one base off. V usage is TRBV9 and J usage is TRBJ2-6, with 7 bases that match TRBD1. The CDR3 extends over 16 amino acids. The germline gives CDR1 SGDLS, CDR2 YYNGEE. CDR3 sequence reads: CASSGQGPSGANILTF. The CDR3 DNA reads TGTGCCAGCAGCGGACAGGGACCCTCTGGGGCCAACATCCTGACTTTC.

This clonotype was seen at least ten times. The V and J genes are TRBV20-1 and TRBJ2-5; TRBD1 might be the D (6 bases). The CDR3 extends over 13 amino acids. CDR1 is DFQATT, CDR2 SNEGSKA, per germline (reference sequence). Trimming took 6 bases from V and 1 from J, leaving 12 bases between them. The CDR3 is CSARTVFQETQYF. DNA of the CDR3: TGCAGTGCCAGGACAGTTTTCCAAGAGACCCAGTACTTC.

This clonotype has a single count. The junction and the germline gene differ at one end; a read error may be behind it. The chain uses TRBV7-2 and TRBJ2-1; D is perhaps TRBD2 (6 bases). This CDR3 region has 15 residues. CDR1 and CDR2 from the germline V gene are SGHTA and FQGNSA. This chain's CDR3 is CASSFTSPPYNEQSF. In DNA, the CDR3 is TGTGCCAGCAGCTTCACTAGCCCCCCCTACAATGAGCAGTCCTTC.

Only a few counts were recorded for this clonotype. V and J are TRBV7-2 and TRBJ2-5, with D tentatively TRBD1 (5 bases). Germline V CDR1 and CDR2: SGHTA, FQGNSA. V shed 2 bases and J shed 5 bases, with 15 bases lying between them. The CDR3 is made up of 15 amino acids. In nucleotides, the CDR3 is TGTGCCAGCAGCTTAATTGGGGCCCGCCAGGAGACCCAGTACTTC. Protein: CASSLIGARQETQYF.

This clonotype was seen repeatedly, ten times or more. V gene TRBV6-6 combines with J gene TRBJ2-7; tentative D call: TRBD2 (6 bases). Trimming took off 6 bases at V and 2 bases at J, with 17 bases between the two ends. The CDR3 extends over 15 amino acids. Germline CDR1 and CDR2: MNHNY and SVGAGI (reference sequence). The CDR3 region has the DNA TGTGCCAGCAGCCTAGACGGGAGAACCCCCTACGAGCAGTACTTC. This encodes CASSLDGRTPYEQYF.

This clonotype occurred a few times. The V gene is TRBV7-9, the J gene TRBJ2-1; the D gene is possibly TRBD2 (6 bases). Between the trimmed V and J ends, which lost 5 bases and 0 bases, there was a span of 14 bases. Germline V gives CDR1 SEHNR, CDR2 FQNEAQ (reference sequence). The CDR3 extends over 16 amino acids. CDR3 loop: CASSPSGGLSYNEQFF. DNA of the CDR3: TGTGCCAGCAGCCCCTCAGGAGGGCTCTCCTACAATGAGCAGTTCTTC.

A remark on this clonotype: Here the CDR3 omits its conserved ending phenylalanine or tryptophan, so a read error is the likely source. The chain combines TRBV19 with TRBJ2-2; unclear D gene. In germline, CDR1 is LNHDA, CDR2 SQIVND (reference sequence). CDR3 length equals 16 residues. V lost 3 bases and J lost 6, with 17 bases in between. CDR3 coding DNA: TGTGCCAGTAGTATTTCGGGCCGTATGCCATCCGGGGAGCTGTTTTAT. It translates to CASSISGRMPSGELFY.

This clonotype was detected only a few times. In this CDR3 the conserved last residue, phenylalanine or tryptophan, is missing, so a read error is likely. J is TRBJ2-7 and V is TRBV7-9, with D unclear. Looked up from germline, CDR1 is SEHNR and CDR2 is FQNEAQ (reference sequence). V was trimmed by 5 bases and J by 6 bases, leaving 14 bases between them. This CDR3 is 13 amino acids long. CDR3 loop: CASSPAGSTEQYL. CDR3 sequence (DNA): TGTGCCAGCAGCCCGGCCGGGTCGACCGAGCAGTACCTC.

The sample holds a few counts of this clonotype. The chain uses TRBV11-2 and TRBJ2-1; tentative D call: TRBD2 (6 bases). V was cut by 0 bases and J by 12 bases, with 12 bases left in between. Germline CDR1 SGHAT, CDR2 FQNNGV. The CDR3 runs 13 residues. Here the CDR3 reads CASSLDLRDWQFF. The DNA of the CDR3 is TGTGCCAGCAGCTTAGACCTGCGGGACTGGCAGTTCTTC.

Details on this clonotype: A much more abundant neighbour one base away suggests this may be a read error. The J gene is TRBJ1-1, the V gene TRBV6-5; D is perhaps TRBD1 (6 bases). Trimming removed 5 bases from V and 4 bases from J, with 14 bases in between. CDR3 size: 14 residues. Germline V gene sequence: CDR1 MNHEY, CDR2 SVGAGI. The CDR3 DNA follows: TGTGCCAGCAGTCACACAGGGTTGGGCACTGAAGCTTTCTTT. The encoded protein is CASSHTGLGTEAFF.

The rearrangement uses TRBV29-1 and TRBJ2-2; TRBD1 is a possible D gene (6 bases). Trimming left V 2 bases short and J 0 bases short, with 16 bases between. CDR1 is SQVTM and CDR2 is ANQGSEA in the germline V gene. This CDR3 spans 17 amino acids. The CDR3 bases are TGCAGCGTTGAATATGGGGCAGGGGCCCCGAACACCGGGGAGCTGTTTTTT. Amino acids: CSVEYGAGAPNTGELFF.

In the case of this clonotype: A read error may account for a junction end that differs from germline. The chain combines TRBV13 with TRBJ2-1, with 11 bases matching TRBD2. Germline CDR1 PRHDT, CDR2 FYEKMQ (reference sequence). CDR3 size: 16 residues. CDR3 sequence reads: CASGLLIAGGPHEQFF. CDR3 sequence (DNA): TGTGCCAGCGGCTTACTTATAGCGGGAGGGCCCCATGAGCAGTTCTTC.

This clonotype was seen more than once but under ten times. The V call is TRBV30, the J call TRBJ2-7, with unresolved D. Trimming left V 4 bases short and J 6 bases short, with 13 bases between. Germline assignment: CDR1 GTSNPN and CDR2 SVGIG (reference sequence). The CDR3 has 12 amino acids. DNA for the CDR3: TGTGCCTGGACAGTCGAGGTCGCCGAGCAGTACTTC. Translation: CAWTVEVAEQYF.

As concerns this clonotype: It may be a read error: a sequence one base away is much more abundant. The rearrangement joins TRBV7-9 to TRBJ2-3; the D gene is possibly TRBD1 (5 bases). CDR1 and CDR2 from the germline V gene are SEHNR and FQNEAQ (reference sequence). This CDR3 comprises 16 residues. The DNA of the CDR3 is TGTGCCAGCAGCTTGGACGTTCGGACAAGCACAGGTACGCAGTATTTT. This gives the protein CASSLDVRTSTGTQYF.

As concerns this clonotype: A read error may explain this, as a much larger clone is one base away. This chain links TRBV6-5 with TRBJ1-5; tentatively, D is TRBD1 (5 bases). The CDR3 extends over 15 amino acids. Trimming left V 2 bases short and J 5 bases short, with 13 bases between. Germline-derived CDR1 and CDR2 are MNHEY and SVGAGI. The DNA of the CDR3 is TGTGCCAGCAGTTACGGGGGAGGTTCATATCAGCCCCAGCATTTT. It specifies CASSYGGGSYQPQHF.